These 20 T cell receptor beta chains were sequenced from one sample in a study of T cell changes during pregnancy in multiple sclerosis. TCRdb keeps only in-frame clones here, not all; method: immunoSEQ multiplex PCR. The sample lists roughly 64,000 clones; around 90% were seen once. This material consisted of peripheral blood, taken in the third trimester of pregnancy. The source of these receptors is a female donor in good health, enrolled as a control in a pregnancy study.

J is TRBJ1-5 and V is TRBV11-2; the match to TRBD1 covers 8 bases. The CDR3 runs to 14 residues. The V segment lost 5 bases and the J segment 2 bases; nucleotides outside the gene matches: 2. Germline V gives CDR1 SGHAT, CDR2 FQNNGV. The DNA for the CDR3 is TGTGCCAGCAGCCCGGGACAGGGCAATCAGCCCCAGCATTTT. This sequence encodes CASSPGQGNQPQHF.

This chain links TRBV15 with TRBJ2-1; TRBD1 agrees at 10 bases. This CDR3 has 15 amino acids. Germline CDR1 LNHNV, CDR2 YYDKDF (reference sequence). The trim removed 4 bases at V and 4 bases at J, leaving 4 bases unmatched. The CDR3 sequence is CATSIWTGGYNEQFF. CDR3 in DNA: TGTGCCACCAGCATCTGGACAGGGGGTTACAATGAGCAGTTCTTC.

The chain has TRBV15 and TRBJ1-1; 7 nucleotides agree with TRBD1. The germline CDR1 and CDR2 sequences are LNHNV and YYDKDF (reference sequence). J was trimmed by 8 bases and V by 3 bases; bases with no gene match: 6. The CDR3 is 13 amino acids. CDR3 DNA sequence: TGTGCCACCAGCAGGGCAGGGGGGACAGAAGCTTTCTTT. This sequence encodes CATSRAGGTEAFF.

The chain uses TRBV4-3 and TRBJ2-1, with D perhaps matching TRBD1 (5 bases). V was shortened by 2 bases and J by 5 bases, with 19 bases between the two germline ends. Germline assignment: CDR1 LGHNA and CDR2 YSLEER. The CDR3 runs 17 residues. The CDR3 sequence: CASSQPPTVPRDNEQFF. The CDR3 DNA reads as TGCGCCAGCAGCCAACCACCGACAGTCCCGAGAGACAATGAGCAGTTCTTC.

The chain joins TRBV19 to TRBJ2-3; 8 bases fit TRBD1. Trimming took 6 bases from V and 4 from J; bases not matched to a gene: 6. The germline gives CDR1 LNHDA, CDR2 SQIVND (reference sequence). The CDR3 is made up of 14 amino acids. The DNA for the CDR3 is TGTGCCAGTAGCAGGCCAGGGGGCGCAGATACGCAGTATTTT. This gives the protein CASSRPGGADTQYF. The variable domain in full, completed from reference TRBV19 and TRBJ2-3, reads DGGITQSPKYLFRKEGQNVTLSCEQNLNHDAMYWYRQDPGQGLRLIYYSQIVNDFQKGDIAEGYSVSREKKESFPLTVTSAQKNPTAFYLCASSRPGGADTQYFGPGTRLTVL.

The genes are TRBV19 and TRBJ1-4, with TRBD1 as a possible D gene (5 bases). The CDR3 spans 17 residues. In germline, CDR1 is LNHDA, CDR2 SQIVND (reference sequence). Trimming cost V 5 bases and J 1 base, with 17 bases left between them. The CDR3 loop is CASSSPSVGVTNEKLFF. CDR3 in DNA: TGTGCCAGTAGTTCCCCATCGGTAGGGGTAACTAATGAAAAACTGTTTTTT.

The chain joins TRBV5-6 to TRBJ1-1, with D hard to call. V lost 2 bases and J 4 bases, leaving 6 bases between the germline ends. This CDR3 region has 12 residues. CDR1 and CDR2 from the germline V gene are SGHDT and YYEEEE. For the CDR3, the DNA is TGTGCCAGCAGCTTCGGTGGCACTGAAGCTTTCTTT. Encoded protein: CASSFGGTEAFF.

The chain links TRBV30 to TRBJ2-3; 8 bases fit TRBD2. Germline CDR1 and CDR2: GTSNPN and SVGIG (reference sequence). After removal of 4 bases from V and 0 bases from J, the junction contained 6 bases not matched to a gene. This CDR3 contains 15 residues. The CDR3 spells CAWNRGGPSTDTQYF. The DNA of the CDR3 is TGTGCCTGGAATCGGGGGGGCCCTAGCACAGATACGCAGTATTTT.

This clone was seen a few times. The V and J genes are TRBV29-1 and TRBJ1-3; the D is unclear. Trimming removed 1 base at V and 0 bases at J, with 10 bases between. The CDR3 has 15 residues. CDR1 and CDR2 (germline): SQVTM, ANQGSEA. The CDR3 sequence: CSVEGTADSGNTIYF. The CDR3 DNA sequence: TGCAGCGTTGAAGGTACAGCGGACTCTGGAAACACCATATATTTT.

This chain connects TRBV7-8 to TRBJ1-1; D is uncertain. V was trimmed by 4 bases and J by 7 bases, leaving 13 bases between them. The CDR3 contains 13 residues. Germline V gene lookup returns CDR1 SGHVS and CDR2 FQNEAQ. The CDR3 reads CASSSLHAGEAFF. The DNA of the CDR3 is TGTGCCAGCAGCTCCTTACATGCAGGTGAAGCTTTCTTT.

The rearrangement links TRBV4-3 to TRBJ2-1; 7 bases line up with TRBD2. The CDR3 extends over 18 amino acids. Trimming took 0 bases from V and 4 from J; bases not matched to a gene: 12. Germline V gene lookup returns CDR1 LGHNA and CDR2 YSLEER. For the CDR3, the DNA is TGCGCCAGCAGCCAAGATCTAAACTTCGGCGGGGGTTACAATGAGCAGTTCTTC. It specifies CASSQDLNFGGGYNEQFF.

The chain joins TRBV14 to TRBJ1-1; 7 bases are shared with TRBD1. The CDR3 length is 15 residues. Germline CDR1 reads SGHDN; CDR2 reads FVKESK. Germline trimming cut 1 base from V and 1 base from J; bases unmatched to any gene: 3. The CDR3 nucleotides are TGTGCCAGCAGCCAAGTGGGGGACAGGAACACTGAAGCTTTCTTT. This codes for CASSQVGDRNTEAFF.

This chain uses TRBV12-2 with TRBJ1-6. TRBV12-2 is shown as a pseudogene. The CDR3 has 15 residues. Here the CDR3 DNA reads TGTGCAAGTCGCCGAGCGGACGTCCCGAATTCACCCCTCCACTTT. As protein: CASRRADVPNSPLHF.

This chain joins TRBV2 and TRBJ1-2; 10 positions match TRBD1. The V gene's germline CDR1 is SNHLY and CDR2 FYNNEI. CDR3 length: 12 amino acids. V shed 8 bases and J 7 bases; nucleotides not matched to a gene: 4. The CDR3, as DNA: TGTGCCAGCGGGAGACAGGGGGCTGGCTACACCTTC. Encoded protein: CASGRQGAGYTF. The variable domain in full, with the rest retrieved from reference TRBV2 and TRBJ1-2, is EPEVTQTPSHQVTQMGQEVILRCVPISNHLYFYWYRQILGQKVEFLVSFYNNEISEKSEIFDDQFSVERPDGSNFTLKIRSTKLEDSAMYFCASGRQGAGYTFGSGTRLTVV.

This rearrangement joins TRBV30 to TRBJ2-5; perhaps TRBD1 as D (5 bases). This CDR3 has 14 residues. The germline gives CDR1 GTSNPN, CDR2 SVGIG (reference sequence). V lost 4 bases and J lost 2, with 14 bases in between. CDR3 region: CAWTSGQGQETQYF. CDR3 DNA: TGTGCCTGGACCTCAGGGCAGGGACAAGAGACCCAGTACTTC.

CDR3 protein: CASSMDTRNTEAFF. CDR3 nucleotide sequence: TGTGCCAGTAGTATGGACACCAGGAACACTGAAGCTTTCTTT. The V gene is TRBV19, the J gene TRBJ1-1, with a possible D match to TRBD1 (5 bases). Trimming shortened V by 3 bases and J by 1 base, and 9 bases separated the two germline ends. Germline CDR1 LNHDA, CDR2 SQIVND (reference sequence). The CDR3 extends over 14 amino acids.

The chain is built from TRBV15 and TRBJ1-2; D not resolved. Trimming cost V 5 bases and J 3 bases, with 16 bases left between them. The CDR3 runs to 15 residues. Germline V gene data show CDR1 as LNHNV and CDR2 as YYDKDF (reference sequence). The CDR3, as DNA: TGTGCCACCAGCCCTTCCCCACCCGGGGACTATGGCTACACCTTC. Protein sequence: CATSPSPPGDYGYTF.

The chain uses TRBV7-6 and TRBJ1-4, with TRBD1 matching 8 bases. There are 14 residues in the CDR3. V gave up 3 bases and J gave up 7 bases; unmatched junction bases: 4. CDR1 is SGHVS and CDR2 is FNYEAQ in the germline V gene. CDR3 amino acids: CASSFQGAGEKLFF. The CDR3 DNA sequence: TGTGCCAGCAGCTTCCAGGGGGCAGGTGAAAAACTGTTTTTT.

The chain joins TRBV5-1 to TRBJ1-1; D gene unclear. V lost 4 bases and J lost 11, with 12 bases in between. The length of the CDR3 is 11 residues. The germline V gene has CDR1 SGHRS and CDR2 YFSETQ. The CDR3 nucleotides read TGCGCCAGCAGCCTTGGGCCTCGGGCTTTCTTT. This sequence encodes CASSLGPRAFF.

This chain uses TRBV7-2 with TRBJ1-2; no definite D call. The CDR3 is 14 amino acids. Germline V CDR1 and CDR2: SGHTA, FQGNSA. Trimming removed 3 bases at V and 4 bases at J, with 12 bases between. The CDR3 region is CASSFPGRSYGYTF. The CDR3 coding sequence is TGTGCCAGCAGCTTTCCGGGAAGGTCCTATGGCTACACCTTC.